This T cell receptor (beta chain) appears in the sequencing data of a study of early T cells in non-severe SARS-CoV-2 infection. For the study at large: Bulk RNA taken from unsorted whole blood was sequenced, leaving chains unpaired. Study observations and caveats: Database matching using VDJdb favored anti-spike CD8 responses, with private and CD4 specificities left missing.

This clonotype was counted many times. The target antigen is unknown. Individual cDNA molecules carried attached unique molecular identifiers. MiXCR, applied by TCRdb to the 5' RACE reads, yields one record per CDR3 protein. The sample consists of some 32,000 distinct CDR3 sequences, around 7% of them appearing once. CDR3 length: 16 amino acids. Germline CDR1 and CDR2: SGHRS and YFSETQ. The ends lost 4 bases at V and 8 bases at J; junction bases unmatched: 11. The V and J genes are TRBV5-1 and TRBJ2-1, with 11 bases that match TRBD2. The sequence was collected from an adult who was a healthcare worker with PCR-confirmed SARS-CoV-2 infection or an uninfected control (not recorded which). Specimen: whole blood. DNA of the CDR3: TGCGCCAGCAGCGTACAGGGACTAGCGGTCTCTCATGAGCAGTTCTTC. Amino acids: CASSVQGLAVSHEQFF.